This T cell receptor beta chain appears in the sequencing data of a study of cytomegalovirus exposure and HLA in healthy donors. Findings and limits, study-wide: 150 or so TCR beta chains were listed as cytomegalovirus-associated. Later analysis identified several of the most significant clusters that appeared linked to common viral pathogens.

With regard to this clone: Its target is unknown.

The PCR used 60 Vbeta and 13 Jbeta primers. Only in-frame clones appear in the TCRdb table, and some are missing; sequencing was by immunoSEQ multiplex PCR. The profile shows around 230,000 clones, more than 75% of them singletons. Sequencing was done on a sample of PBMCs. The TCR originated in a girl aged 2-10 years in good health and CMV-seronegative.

The CDR3 nucleotides read TGCGCCAGCAGCCAAGACAGGGGTGGGGCCAACGTCCTGACTTTC. This translates into CASSQDRGGANVLTF. V is TRBV4-1 and J is TRBJ2-6, with D possibly being TRBD1 (6 bases). CDR3 length: 15 residues. Germline lookup yields CDR1 MGHRA and CDR2 YSYEKL. V was pared by 0 bases and J by 3 bases, with 6 bases between.